The clone carrying this TCR beta chain has just a few counts. Antigen: not known. Vbeta (60) and Jbeta (13) primers were used in the PCR. Generated by immunoSEQ multiplex PCR, the TCRdb table keeps only in-frame clones and is missing some. The data hold about 130,000 clones, with under 80% observed a single time. This entry comes from a study of cytomegalovirus exposure and HLA in healthy donors. Study-wide results and limits: Sequencing likely generated an artifact that appeared as a cluster of highly shared sequence variants.

V lost 4 bases and J lost 4; bases outside the gene matches: 9. The CDR3 runs to 15 residues. Germline-derived CDR1 and CDR2 are SNHLY and FYNNEI. The rearrangement uses TRBV2 and TRBJ2-7; TRBD2 matches 8 bases. The receptor comes from an older woman in good health and CMV-seropositive. Sample: PBMCs. CDR3 amino acids: CASSGLAGTWYEQYF. The CDR3 bases are TGTGCCAGCAGTGGTTTAGCGGGAACGTGGTACGAGCAGTACTTC. Variable domain in full (rest from reference TRBV2 and TRBJ2-7): EPEVTQTPSHQVTQMGQEVILRCVPISNHLYFYWYRQILGQKVEFLVSFYNNEISEKSEIFDDQFSVERPDGSNFTLKIRSTKLEDSAMYFCASSGLAGTWYEQYFGPGTRLTVT.